One T cell receptor (beta chain) is described in this entry. The CDR3 is made up of 13 amino acids. Trimming took off 3 bases at V and 7 bases at J, with 11 bases between the two ends. The germline gives CDR1 SGDLS, CDR2 YYNGEE. This sample is part of a study of long-term antiretroviral therapy in people with HIV. Turning to the study itself: In the earliest collections, sampling predates the 2015 immediate-ART recommendation by about a decade.

Runs used v3.0 of the immunoSEQ assay and were done at survey level. TCRdb keeps only in-frame clones here, not all; method: immunoSEQ multiplex PCR. The sample carries about 12,000 clones, 75% to 85% recorded once. The receptor comes from a middle-aged man with HIV. The chain recombines TRBV9 with TRBJ1-3, with D possibly matching TRBD1 (6 bases). The sequencing here drew on unsorted PBMCs, taken 3.4 years after starting antiretroviral therapy. The CDR3, as DNA: TGTGCCAGCAGCGAGGACAGTTGGAACACCATATATTTT. It encodes CASSEDSWNTIYF. Complete variable domain (other parts from reference TRBV9 and TRBJ1-3): DSGVTQTPKHLITATGQRVTLRCSPRSGDLSVYWYQQSLDQGLQFLIQYYNGEERAKGNILERFSAQQFPDLHSELNLSSLELGDSALYFCASSEDSWNTIYFGEGSWLTVV.